The 11 T cell receptor beta chains presented below share a single source sample, sequenced in a study of STAT3 mutations in large granular lymphocyte leukemia. Study-wide results and limits: At least one immunodominant TCR beta clonotype appeared in every T-cell large granular lymphocyte leukemia patient.

Profiled with immunoSEQ multiplex PCR; TCRdb holds only in-frame clones, not every one. The table has some 37,000 clones, approximately 91% seen once. These receptors' targets are unknown. The sample comprised PBMCs. The receptors derive from a human donor with T large granular lymphocyte leukemia. Some clones in this sample may be carry-over from other donors' samples.

The chain is built from TRBV4-2 and TRBJ2-1; D possibly corresponds to TRBD2 (5 bases). Trimming cost V 4 bases and J 13 bases, with 14 bases left between them. This CDR3 is 12 amino acids long. CDR1 LGHNA and CDR2 YNFKEQ come from the germline V gene. CDR3 in amino acids: CASSPTPGNQFF. The CDR3 nucleotides read TGTGCCAGCAGCCCCACCCCGGGGAACCAGTTCTTC.

This clone was recorded once. This chain uses TRBV4-1 with TRBJ1-5, with D hard to call. The CDR3 sequence is 16 residues long. With 0 bases removed from V and 2 bases from J, the gap between germline ends came to 11 bases. Germline V gene data show CDR1 as MGHRA and CDR2 as YSYEKL. The CDR3 reads CASSQDSGVGNQPQHF. CDR3 DNA sequence: TGCGCCAGCAGCCAAGATAGCGGGGTGGGCAATCAGCCCCAGCATTTT.

This rearrangement joins TRBV9 to TRBJ2-2; D remains ambiguous. In germline, CDR1 is SGDLS, CDR2 YYNGEE. Trimming left V 0 bases short and J 0 bases short, with 6 bases between. CDR3 length equals 15 residues. The CDR3 nucleotides read TGTGCCAGCAGCGTAGGTACTTCGAACACCGGGGAGCTGTTTTTT. Translating it yields CASSVGTSNTGELFF.

The rearrangement joins TRBV4-2 to TRBJ2-5; possibly TRBD2 for D (7 bases). Germline CDR1 and CDR2: LGHNA and YNFKEQ. Between the trimmed V and J ends, which lost 0 bases and 2 bases, there was a span of 13 bases. CDR3 size: 16 residues. Here the CDR3 DNA reads TGTGCCAGCAGCCAAGATTTCGGGGGGCAACAAGAGACCCAGTACTTC. This sequence encodes CASSQDFGGQQETQYF.

The rearrangement links TRBV13 to TRBJ2-1; TRBD1 is a possible D gene (5 bases). The length of the CDR3 is 15 residues. The V end was cut by 5 bases, the J end by 5 bases, with 16 bases between. Per the germline V gene, CDR1 is PRHDT and CDR2 is FYEKMQ (reference sequence). In DNA, the CDR3 is TGTGCCAGCAGCCTCACAATGGGGCTACACAATGAGCAGTTCTTC. Its translation: CASSLTMGLHNEQFF.

The chain carries TRBV27 and TRBJ2-3; the match to TRBD1 covers 9 bases. CDR1 is MNHEY, CDR2 SMNVEV, per germline (reference sequence). The CDR3 length is 14 residues. V gave up 9 bases and J gave up 6 bases; unmatched junction bases: 10. CDR3 residues: CARDRGVLTDTQYF. The CDR3, as DNA: TGTGCCAGGGACAGGGGAGTCCTAACGGATACGCAGTATTTT.

The chain joins TRBV28 to TRBJ1-1; maybe TRBD1 (5 bases). This CDR3 is 14 amino acids long. CDR1 is MDHEN and CDR2 is SYDVKM in the germline V gene. Trimming shortened V by 6 bases and J by 1 base, and 12 bases separated the two germline ends. DNA of the CDR3: TGTGCCAGCAGCTTGGACGGGGGGAACACTGAAGCTTTCTTT. This gives the protein CASSLDGGNTEAFF.

The chain recombines TRBV6-1 with TRBJ1-6; 7 bases map to TRBD1. This CDR3 region has 14 residues. Germline V lookup: CDR1 MNHNS, CDR2 SASEGT. Germline trimming cut 6 bases from V and 7 bases from J; bases unmatched to any gene: 6. The CDR3 is CASSRDRANSPLHF. The CDR3 DNA is TGTGCCAGCAGCCGTGACAGGGCAAATTCACCCCTCCACTTT.

J is TRBJ1-3 and V is TRBV7-2, with D maybe TRBD1 (6 bases). Per germline, CDR1 SGHTA and CDR2 FQGNSA. The CDR3 spans 13 residues. V was shortened by 1 base and J by 9 bases, with 10 bases between the two germline ends. As DNA, the CDR3 is TGTGCCAGCAGCTTAGGGGGGGGCGGCACCATATATTTT. Protein: CASSLGGGGTIYF.

V usage is TRBV4-3 and J usage is TRBJ1-5, with D possibly being TRBD1 (5 bases). V was trimmed by 1 base and J by 5 bases, leaving 9 bases between them. The CDR3 is 14 residues long. Germline loops: CDR1 LGHNA, CDR2 YSLEER. The CDR3 reads CASSQVRGHQPQHF. As DNA, the CDR3 is TGCGCCAGCAGCCAAGTAAGGGGCCATCAGCCCCAGCATTTT.

V and J are TRBV10-2 and TRBJ1-1; 8 bases agree with TRBD1. Germline V lookup: CDR1 WSHSY, CDR2 SAAADI. Germline trimming cut 4 bases from V and 5 bases from J; bases unmatched to any gene: 3. This CDR3 contains 13 residues. The CDR3 nucleotides read TGCGCCAGCAGTGGGGACAGGTGGACTGAAGCTTTCTTT. This encodes CASSGDRWTEAFF.